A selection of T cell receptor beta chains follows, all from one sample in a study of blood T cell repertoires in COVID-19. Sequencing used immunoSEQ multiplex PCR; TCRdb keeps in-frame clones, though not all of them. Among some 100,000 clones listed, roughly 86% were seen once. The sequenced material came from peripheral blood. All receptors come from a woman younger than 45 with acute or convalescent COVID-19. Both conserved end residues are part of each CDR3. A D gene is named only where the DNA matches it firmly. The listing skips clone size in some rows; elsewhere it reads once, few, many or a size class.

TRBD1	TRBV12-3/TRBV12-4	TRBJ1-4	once	TGTGCCAGCAGTACAGGGGGCGGGGAAAAACTGTTTTTT	CASSTGGGEKLFF
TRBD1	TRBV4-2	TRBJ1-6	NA	TGTGCCAGCAGCCAAGATGACAGGGTTTATAATTCACCCCTCCACTTT	CASSQDDRVYNSPLHF
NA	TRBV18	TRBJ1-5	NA	TGTGCCAGCTCACCGACTCAGAACAATCAGCCCCAGCATTTT	CASSPTQNNQPQHF
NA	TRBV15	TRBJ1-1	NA	TGTGCCACCAGCAGAGAGGGGACATCGTACACTGAAGCTTTCTTT	CATSREGTSYTEAFF
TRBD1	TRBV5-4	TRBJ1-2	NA	TGTGCCAGCAGCGCATCCGGGACAGGGAACTATGGCTACACCTTC	CASSASGTGNYGYTF
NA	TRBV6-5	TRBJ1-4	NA	TGTGCCAGCAGTTACGACAGACTTAATGAAAAACTGTTTTTT	CASSYDRLNEKLFF
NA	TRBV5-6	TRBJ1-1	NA	TGTGCCAGCAGCTTTGGCCGCACACCGGAAGCTTTCTTT	CASSFGRTPEAFF
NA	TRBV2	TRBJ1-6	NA	TGTGCCAGCCTGCCTGGGGGCCGTTCACCCCTCCACTTT	CASLPGGRSPLHF
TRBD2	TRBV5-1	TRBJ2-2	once	TGCGCCAGCAGCCCCGGACTAGCGGGAGGGAACACCGGGGAGCTGTTTTTT	CASSPGLAGGNTGELFF
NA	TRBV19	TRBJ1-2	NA	TGTGCCAGCCTAGGACAATTAGAACGTGGCTACACCTTC	CASLGQLERGYTF
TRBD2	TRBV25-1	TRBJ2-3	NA	TGTGCCAGCAGTGAGCCTAGCGGGATCACAGATACGCAGTATTTT	CASSEPSGITDTQYF
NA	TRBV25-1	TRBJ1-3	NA	TGTGCCAGCAGTGTACTAGGGACACCCGGAAACACCATATATTTT	CASSVLGTPGNTIYF
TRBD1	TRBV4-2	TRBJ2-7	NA	TGTGCCAGCAGCCAAGATTGGGGGACAGGGGTGGCCCCCCCTACTACCTTC	CASSQDWGTGVAPPTTF
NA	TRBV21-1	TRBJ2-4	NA	TGTGCCAGCAGCAAAGAATCCGCTAATAGACAGGGGAGGGAGGCCAAAAACATTCAGTACTTC	CASSKESANRQGREAKNIQYF
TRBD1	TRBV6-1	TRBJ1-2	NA	TGTGCCAGCAGTGAATTGGGACAGGGGGCCTTTAACTATGGCTACACCTTC	CASSELGQGAFNYGYTF
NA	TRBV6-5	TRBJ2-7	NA	TGTGCCAGCAGTTACAAGGGGGGGGCTACCTACGAGCAGTACTTC	CASSYKGGATYEQYF
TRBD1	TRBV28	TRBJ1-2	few	TGTGCCAGCACCCCTTCCGGGACAGTTATCCCCACCTTC	CASTPSGTVIPTF
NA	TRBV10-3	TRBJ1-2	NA	TGTGCCATCAGTGACGAAGGGGTGAATGGCTACACCTTC	CAISDEGVNGYTF
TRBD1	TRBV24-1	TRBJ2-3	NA	TGTGCCACCAGTGATTTGAGTACCGAGACAGGGCTAGCAGATACGCAGTATTTT	CATSDLSTETGLADTQYF
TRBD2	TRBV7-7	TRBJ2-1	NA	TGTGCCAGCAGCTTAGGGGCTAGCGGGGCTAATGAGCAGTTCTTC	CASSLGASGANEQFF
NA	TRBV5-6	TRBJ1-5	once	TGTGCCAGCAGCTTGGCTAATCAGCCCCAGCATTTT	CASSLANQPQHF
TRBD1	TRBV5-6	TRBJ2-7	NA	TGTGCCAGCAGCTTCCGCACAGGGGTGGGCGAGCAGTACTTC	CASSFRTGVGEQYF
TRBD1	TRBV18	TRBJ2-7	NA	TGTGCCAGCTCTGCTAACGGGGACAGGGGGAACGAGCAGTACTTC	CASSANGDRGNEQYF
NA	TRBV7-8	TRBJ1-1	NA	TGTGCCAGCAGCTTAGGGAGGTATGGTCTAATGAACACTGAAGCTTTCTTT	CASSLGRYGLMNTEAFF